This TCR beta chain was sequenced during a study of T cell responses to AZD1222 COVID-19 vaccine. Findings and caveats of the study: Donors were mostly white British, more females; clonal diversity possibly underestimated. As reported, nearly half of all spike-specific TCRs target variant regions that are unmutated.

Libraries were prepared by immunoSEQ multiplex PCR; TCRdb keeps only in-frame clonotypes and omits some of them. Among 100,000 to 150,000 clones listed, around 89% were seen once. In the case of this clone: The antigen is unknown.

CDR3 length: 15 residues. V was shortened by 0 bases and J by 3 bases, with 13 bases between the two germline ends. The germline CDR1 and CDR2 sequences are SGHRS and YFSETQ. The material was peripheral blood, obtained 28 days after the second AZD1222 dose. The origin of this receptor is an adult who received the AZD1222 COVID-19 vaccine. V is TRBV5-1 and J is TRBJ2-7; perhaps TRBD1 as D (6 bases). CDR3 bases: TGCGCCAGCAGCTTGGGGACAGCTCACTACTACGAGCAGTACTTC. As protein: CASSLGTAHYYEQYF.